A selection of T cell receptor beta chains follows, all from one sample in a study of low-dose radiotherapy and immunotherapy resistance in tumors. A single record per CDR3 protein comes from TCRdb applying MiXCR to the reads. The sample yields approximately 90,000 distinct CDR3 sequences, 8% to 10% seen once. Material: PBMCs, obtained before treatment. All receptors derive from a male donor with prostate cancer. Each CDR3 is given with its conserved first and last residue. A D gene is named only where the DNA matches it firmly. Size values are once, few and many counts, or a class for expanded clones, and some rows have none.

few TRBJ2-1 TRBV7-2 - TGTGCCAGCAGCCAAGCAGGGGTGAGGTACAATGAGCAGTTCTTC CASSQAGVRYNEQFF
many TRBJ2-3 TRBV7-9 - TGTGCCAGCAGCACTGGGACCCGCACAGATACGCAGTATTTT CASSTGTRTDTQYF
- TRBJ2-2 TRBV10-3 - TGTGCCATCAGTGATACACCTTTCGGGGAGCTGTTTTTT CAISDTPFGELFF
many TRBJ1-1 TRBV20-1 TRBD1 TGCAGTGCTAGGGACAGGGGAAAAGGTGAAGCTTTCTTT CSARDRGKGEAFF
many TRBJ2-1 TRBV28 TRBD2 TGTGCCAGCAGTTCGGGGATGGGGCGGGGGGACTACAATGAGCAGTTCTTC CASSSGMGRGDYNEQFF
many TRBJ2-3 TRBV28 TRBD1 TGTGCCAGCAGGGGCTCAGGGACAGGAACGCAGTATTTT CASRGSGTGTQYF
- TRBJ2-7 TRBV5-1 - TGCGCCAGCAGAGGGGTCCTAGACTCCTACGAGCAGTACTTC CASRGVLDSYEQYF
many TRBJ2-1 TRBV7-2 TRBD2 TGTGCCAGCAGCTTAGTTCACTCGACTAGCGGGAATGAGCAGTTCTTC CASSLVHSTSGNEQFF
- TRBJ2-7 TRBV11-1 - TGTGCCAGCAGAGAGACGCGCAGCTCCTACGAGCAGTACTTC CASRETRSSYEQYF
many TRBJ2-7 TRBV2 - TGTGCCAGCAGTGAACTCCAGGGCGGTGAGCAGTACTTC CASSELQGGEQYF
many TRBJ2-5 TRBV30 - TGTGCCTGGAAAAAAGCAGGGCAAGAGACCCAGTACTTC CAWKKAGQETQYF
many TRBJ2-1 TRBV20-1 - TGCAGTGCAGGAGGAATATACAATGAGCAGTTCTTC CSAGGIYNEQFF
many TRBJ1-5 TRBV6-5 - TGTGCCAGCAGTCCCCAAGGGGGGAACAATCAGCCCCAGCATTTT CASSPQGGNNQPQHF
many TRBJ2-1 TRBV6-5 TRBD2 TGTGCCAGCAGTTACTCCGGGACTAGCGGGACTGGAGAAGAGCAGTTCTTC CASSYSGTSGTGEEQFF
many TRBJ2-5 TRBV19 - TGTGCCAGTAGATCCAGGGCGAGGGAGACCCAGTACTTC CASRSRARETQYF
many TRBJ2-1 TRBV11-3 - TGTGCCAGCACCCTTACTACTAGTCTCAATGAGCAGTTCTTC CASTLTTSLNEQFF
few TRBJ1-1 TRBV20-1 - TGCAGTGCTAAAATGGGGGGGGGCGACACTGAAGCTTTCTTT CSAKMGGGDTEAFF
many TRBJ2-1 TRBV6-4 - TGTGCCAGCAGTGTCACTAGCTCAAGCAATGAGCAGTTCTTC CASSVTSSSNEQFF